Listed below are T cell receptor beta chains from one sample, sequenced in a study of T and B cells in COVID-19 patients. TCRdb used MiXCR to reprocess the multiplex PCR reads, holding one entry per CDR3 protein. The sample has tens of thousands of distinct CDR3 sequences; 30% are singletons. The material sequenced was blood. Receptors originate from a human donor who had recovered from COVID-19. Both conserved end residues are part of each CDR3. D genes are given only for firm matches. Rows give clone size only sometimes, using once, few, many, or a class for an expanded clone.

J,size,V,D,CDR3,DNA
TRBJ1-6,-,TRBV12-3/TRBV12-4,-,CASSLGAAENSPLHF,TGTGCCAGCAGTTTAGGGGCAGCTGAAAATTCACCCCTCCACTTT
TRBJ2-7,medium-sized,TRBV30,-,CAWRTGANYEQYF,TGTGCCTGGAGAACCGGGGCAAACTACGAGCAGTACTTC
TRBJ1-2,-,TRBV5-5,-,CASSPGILGYTF,TGTGCCAGCAGTCCCGGGATTTTAGGCTACACCTTC
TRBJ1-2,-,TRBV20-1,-,CSARAVVEGLRGDYGYTF,TGCAGTGCTAGAGCGGTAGTGGAGGGTCTACGGGGGGACTATGGCTACACCTTC
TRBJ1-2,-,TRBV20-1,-,CSATQHGYTF,TGCAGTGCCACTCAACATGGCTACACCTTC
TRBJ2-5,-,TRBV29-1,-,CSGGAGETQYF,TGCAGCGGGGGTGCGGGGGAGACCCAGTACTTC
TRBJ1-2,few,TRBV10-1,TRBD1,CASSEGQGASGYTF,TGCGCCAGCAGTGAGGGACAGGGGGCAAGTGGCTACACCTTC
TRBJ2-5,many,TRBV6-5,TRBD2,CASSYSGGEQETQYF,TGTGCCAGCAGTTACTCGGGGGGGGAGCAAGAGACCCAGTACTTC
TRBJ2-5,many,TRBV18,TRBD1,CASSPNGQGETQYF,TGTGCCAGCTCACCGAACGGACAGGGAGAGACCCAGTACTTC
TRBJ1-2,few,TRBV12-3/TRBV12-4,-,CASSLGTNYGYTF,TGTGCCAGCAGTTTGGGGACTAACTATGGCTACACCTTC
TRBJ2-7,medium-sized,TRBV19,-,CASSIQGSYEQYF,TGTGCCAGTAGTATACAGGGTTCCTACGAGCAGTACTTC
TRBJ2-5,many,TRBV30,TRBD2,CAWRRGGKETQYF,TGTGCCTGGAGGCGGGGGGGGAAAGAGACCCAGTACTTC
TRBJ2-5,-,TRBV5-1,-,CASSLGVKTQYF,TGCGCCAGCAGCTTGGGGGTGAAGACCCAGTACTTC
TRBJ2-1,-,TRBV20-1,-,CSASLVGEIYNEQFF,TGCAGTGCTAGTCTAGTAGGGGAAATCTACAATGAGCAGTTCTTC
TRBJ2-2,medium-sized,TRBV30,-,CAWSVGKRDTGELFF,TGTGCCTGGAGTGTGGGCAAAAGGGACACCGGGGAGCTGTTTTTT
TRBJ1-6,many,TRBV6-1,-,CASSGLNSPLHF,TGTGCCAGCAGTGGCCTGAATTCACCCCTCCACTTT
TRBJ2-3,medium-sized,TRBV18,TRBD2,CASSPGLAGLGTDTQYF,TGTGCCAGCTCACCGGGACTAGCGGGACTGGGAACAGATACGCAGTATTTT
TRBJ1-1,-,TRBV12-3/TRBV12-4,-,CASTLGDLTPEAFF,TGTGCCAGCACCTTAGGGGACTTAACTCCTGAAGCTTTCTTT
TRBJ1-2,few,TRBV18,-,CASSPGRDGYGYTF,TGTGCCAGCTCGCCGGGACGGGACGGCTATGGCTACACCTTC
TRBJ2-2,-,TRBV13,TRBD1,CASSTRTGGSTGELFF,TGTGCCAGCAGCACTCGGACAGGGGGCAGCACCGGGGAGCTGTTTTTT
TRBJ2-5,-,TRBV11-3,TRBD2,CASSSGLAGANQETQYF,TGTGCCAGCAGCAGCGGACTAGCGGGGGCGAACCAAGAGACCCAGTACTTC
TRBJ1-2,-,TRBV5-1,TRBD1,CASSSEGQAGGTF,TGCGCCAGCAGCTCGGAGGGACAGGCTGGAGGGACCTTC
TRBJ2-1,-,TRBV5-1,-,CASSWGSSYNEQFF,TGTGCCAGCAGCTGGGGGAGCTCCTACAATGAGCAGTTCTTC
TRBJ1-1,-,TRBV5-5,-,CASSVSRVGEAFF,TGTGCCAGCAGCGTATCAAGGGTAGGTGAAGCTTTCTTT
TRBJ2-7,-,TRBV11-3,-,CASSKQPPSSGEDYEQYF,TGTGCCAGCAGCAAACAACCCCCCTCCTCTGGGGAGGACTACGAGCAGTACTTC
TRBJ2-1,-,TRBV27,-,CASSGRPRDTYNEQFF,TGTGCCAGCAGTGGACGGCCGCGGGACACCTACAATGAGCAGTTCTTC
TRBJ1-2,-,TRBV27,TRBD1,CASSYTGTGGFTNYGYTF,TGTGCCAGCAGTTATACCGGGACAGGGGGCTTCACTAACTATGGCTACACCTTC
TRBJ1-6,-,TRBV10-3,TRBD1,CASRGRGRDSPLHF,TGTGCCTCCCGGGGCAGGGGGCGGGATTCACCCCTCCACTTT
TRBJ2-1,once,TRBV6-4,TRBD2,CASSDGGAYNEQFF,TGTGCCAGCAGTGACGGGGGGGCCTACAATGAGCAGTTCTTC
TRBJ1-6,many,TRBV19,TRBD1,CASSKEGATSPLHF,TGTGCCAGTAGTAAAGAGGGGGCTACCTCACCCCTCCACTTT
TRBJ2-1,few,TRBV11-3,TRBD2,CASSPGLAGGNEQFF,TGTGCCAGCAGCCCAGGACTAGCGGGGGGGAATGAGCAGTTCTTC
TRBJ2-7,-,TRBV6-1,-,CASGWSRSYEQYF,TGTGCCTCCGGGTGGTCACGATCCTACGAGCAGTACTTC
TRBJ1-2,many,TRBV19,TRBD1,CASGGQGLGDYGYTF,TGTGCCAGTGGAGGACAGGGTCTCGGGGACTATGGCTACACCTTC
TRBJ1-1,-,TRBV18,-,CASFRGEETEAFF,TGTGCCAGCTTTAGGGGGGAGGAGACTGAAGCTTTCTTT
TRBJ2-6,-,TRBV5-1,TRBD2,CASSLGIAGGVGANVLTF,TGCGCCAGCAGCTTGGGAATAGCGGGGGGCGTAGGGGCCAACGTCCTGACTTTC
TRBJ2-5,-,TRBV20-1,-,CSATGDQETQYF,TGCAGTGCTACCGGGGACCAAGAGACCCAGTACTTC
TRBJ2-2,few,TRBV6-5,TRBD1,CASSLGQATNTGELFF,TGTGCCAGCAGTCTGGGACAGGCTACAAACACCGGGGAGCTGTTTTTT
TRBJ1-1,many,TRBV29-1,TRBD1,CSGTGVEKAFF,TGCAGCGGGACAGGGGTGGAGAAAGCTTTCTTT
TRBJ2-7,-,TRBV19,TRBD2,CASSLLAGGDEQYF,TGTGCCAGTAGCCTACTAGCGGGGGGGGACGAGCAGTACTTC
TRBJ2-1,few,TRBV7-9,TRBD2,CASSLEVGLAGGYNEQFF,TGTGCCAGCAGCTTAGAAGTCGGCCTAGCGGGGGGATACAATGAGCAGTTCTTC
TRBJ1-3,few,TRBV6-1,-,CASSPFGNSGNTIYF,TGTGCCAGCAGTCCCTTCGGCAACTCTGGAAACACCATATATTTT
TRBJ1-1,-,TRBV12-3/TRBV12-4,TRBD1,CASRPGQGGTEAFF,TGTGCCAGCAGGCCGGGACAGGGGGGCACTGAAGCTTTCTTT
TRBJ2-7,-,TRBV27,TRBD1,CASSPVADRGDYEQYF,TGTGCCAGCAGCCCGGTCGCGGACAGGGGAGACTACGAGCAGTACTTC
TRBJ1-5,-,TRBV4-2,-,CASSQEVFGWQPQHF,TGTGCCAGCAGCCAAGAGGTCTTTGGGTGGCAGCCCCAGCATTTT
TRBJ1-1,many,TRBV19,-,CASSIPGANTEAFF,TGTGCCAGTAGTATCCCGGGTGCCAACACTGAAGCTTTCTTT
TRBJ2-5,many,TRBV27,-,CASSFQSEGETQYF,TGTGCCAGCAGTTTTCAATCGGAGGGAGAGACCCAGTACTTC
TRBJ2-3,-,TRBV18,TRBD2,CASSPGLAGGGDTQYF,TGTGCCAGCTCACCGGGACTAGCGGGGGGTGGAGATACGCAGTATTTT
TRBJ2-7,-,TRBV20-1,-,CSARDGRGPYEQYF,TGCAGTGCTAGAGATGGGAGGGGGCCCTACGAGCAGTACTTC
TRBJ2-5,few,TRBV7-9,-,CASSGSPRGTQYF,TGTGCCAGCAGCGGGTCGCCCAGGGGGACCCAGTACTTC
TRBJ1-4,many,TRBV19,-,CASRDRINEKLFF,TGTGCCAGTAGAGACAGGATAAATGAAAAACTGTTTTTT